Presented here are 26 T cell receptor beta chains from one specimen sequenced in a study of T cells in Graves' hyperthyroidism and ophthalmopathy. Amplified TCR beta CDR3 regions came from RNA transcripts. The HTBI primer set was used in a first-round RT-PCR of the TCR CDR3. A single record per CDR3 protein comes from TCRdb applying MiXCR to the multiplex PCR reads. The repertoire holds approximately 740,000 distinct CDR3 sequences, with 12% to 15% as singletons. What was sequenced was blood. All receptors derive from a woman between 18 and 29 years old with Graves' hyperthyroidism.

This clonotype was counted at least ten times. The chain couples TRBV6-5 to TRBJ1-2, with a tentative D call TRBD1 (6 bases). V lost 0 bases and J 6 bases, leaving 11 bases between the germline ends. Germline assignment: CDR1 MNHEY and CDR2 SVGAGI. The CDR3 runs 14 residues. The CDR3 DNA reads as TGTGCCAGCAGTTACTCCGGGGGCAGAGATGGCTACACCTTC. It translates to CASSYSGGRDGYTF.

There are many counts of this clonotype. This rearrangement joins TRBV19 to TRBJ1-5, with a possible D match to TRBD1 (6 bases). The CDR3 extends over 15 amino acids. V was cut by 3 bases and J by 5 bases, with 14 bases left in between. Germline loops: CDR1 LNHDA, CDR2 SQIVND (reference sequence). DNA of the CDR3: TGTGCCAGTAGTATGGGCCGGGACAAGTATCAGCCCCAGCATTTT. This translates into CASSMGRDKYQPQHF. Full variable domain (rest looked up from reference TRBV19 and TRBJ1-5): DGGITQSPKYLFRKEGQNVTLSCEQNLNHDAMYWYRQDPGQGLRLIYYSQIVNDFQKGDIAEGYSVSREKKESFPLTVTSAQKNPTAFYLCASSMGRDKYQPQHFGDGTRLSIL.

This clonotype was detected many times. The J gene is TRBJ1-2, the V gene TRBV9; maybe TRBD1 (6 bases). The V gene lost 3 bases and the J gene lost 0 bases, with 15 bases spanning the gap. The CDR3 consists of 16 residues. Germline V gene data show CDR1 as SGDLS and CDR2 as YYNGEE. The DNA for the CDR3 is TGTGCCAGCAGCGAGGGGGGGAATGTAGCTAACTATGGCTACACCTTC. Translation gives CASSEGGNVANYGYTF. The whole variable domain, remainder taken from reference TRBV9 and TRBJ1-2, is DSGVTQTPKHLITATGQRVTLRCSPRSGDLSVYWYQQSLDQGLQFLIQYYNGEERAKGNILERFSAQQFPDLHSELNLSSLELGDSALYFCASSEGGNVANYGYTFGSGTRLTVV.

There are a few counts of this clonotype. V is TRBV20-1 and J is TRBJ2-2, with 8 positions matching TRBD2. The CDR3 is 15 amino acids. Germline trimming cut 3 bases from V and 2 bases from J; bases unmatched to any gene: 5. Per the germline V gene, CDR1 is DFQATT and CDR2 is SNEGSKA (reference sequence). The CDR3 DNA is TGCAGTGCTAGCGGCCTAGCGGGTAACACCGGGGAGCTGTTTTTT. Translated, it gives CSASGLAGNTGELFF.

There are many counts of this clonotype. V usage is TRBV20-1 and J usage is TRBJ1-2; D uncertain. Trimming removed 5 bases at V and 12 bases at J, with 13 bases between. This CDR3 has 10 residues. The germline V gene has CDR1 DFQATT and CDR2 SNEGSKA (reference sequence). The CDR3 region is CSAGRSGHTF. DNA for the CDR3: TGCAGTGCTGGGCGGAGTGGTCACACCTTC.

This clonotype occurred a few times. The chain combines TRBV20-1 with TRBJ1-6, with 7 bases identical to TRBD1. The trim removed 4 bases at V and 7 bases at J, leaving 7 bases unmatched. This CDR3 is 14 amino acids long. CDR1 DFQATT and CDR2 SNEGSKA come from the germline V gene (reference sequence). The CDR3 coding sequence is TGCAGTGCTAAGCAGGGGGGGGGGAATTCACCCCTCCACTTT. Encoded protein: CSAKQGGGNSPLHF.

This clonotype was observed at least ten times. The chain employs TRBV20-1 and TRBJ1-2; 9 nucleotides agree with TRBD1. CDR1 is DFQATT and CDR2 is SNEGSKA in the germline V gene (reference sequence). Trimming removed 0 bases from V and 4 bases from J; junction bases left unmatched: 9. This CDR3 has 16 amino acids. CDR3 region: CSARDPNRGLAYGYTF. Written as DNA, the CDR3 is TGCAGTGCTAGAGACCCCAACAGGGGGCTCGCCTATGGCTACACCTTC.

This clonotype was recorded a few times. A much more abundant neighbour one base away suggests this may be a read error. The chain uses TRBV20-1 and TRBJ2-7, with D perhaps TRBD1 (6 bases). The CDR3 consists of 15 residues. Germline V lookup: CDR1 DFQATT, CDR2 SNEGSKA (reference sequence). The V gene lost 3 bases and the J gene lost 5 bases, with 20 bases spanning the gap. CDR3 loop: CSASRPGVLGNEQYF. For the CDR3, the DNA is TGCAGTGCTAGTCGCCCAGGGGTCCTCGGCAACGAGCAGTACTTC.

This clonotype was recorded at least ten times. This sequence joins TRBV6-1 and TRBJ2-5, with 8 bases identical to TRBD1. This CDR3 comprises 15 residues. Germline V gene data show CDR1 as MNHNS and CDR2 as SASEGT. J lost 2 bases, V lost 5 bases, and 7 bases had no gene match. The CDR3 nucleotides read TGTGCCAGCAGTTCAAACCGACAGGGGCAAGAGACCCAGTACTTC. Its protein product is CASSSNRQGQETQYF.

This clonotype was observed a few times. The chain has TRBV14 and TRBJ2-1, with D possibly matching TRBD1 (5 bases). There are 13 residues in the CDR3. V was shortened by 5 bases and J by 4 bases, with 9 bases between the two germline ends. Germline-derived CDR1 and CDR2 are SGHDN and FVKESK. CDR3 nucleotides: TGTGCCAGCAGCGAGAGACAGTACAATGAGCAGTTCTTC. This translates into CASSERQYNEQFF.

The chain has TRBV28 and TRBJ2-2; D may be TRBD1 or TRBD2 (5 bases each). CDR1 is MDHEN and CDR2 is SYDVKM in the germline V gene. This CDR3 has 13 residues. Trimming removed 11 bases at V and 7 bases at J, with 17 bases between. The CDR3 nucleotides read TGTGCCGCCTGGGGACCTCAAATCGGGGAGCTGTTTTTT. The encoded protein is CAAWGPQIGELFF. The full variable domain, in which reference TRBV28 and TRBJ2-2 provide the parts outside the CDR3, is DVKVTQSSRYLVKRTGEKVFLECVQDMDHENMFWYRQDPGLGLRLIYFSYDVKMKEKGDIPEGYSVSREKKERFSLILESASTNQTSMYLCAAWGPQIGELFFGEGSRLTVL.

This clonotype was found a few times. The chain is built from TRBV29-1 and TRBJ2-1, with D hard to call. Germline values: CDR1 SQVTM, CDR2 ANQGSEA. There are 14 residues in the CDR3. V was cut by 3 bases and J by 2 bases, with 11 bases left in between. The CDR3 reads CSVDTPIPYNEQFF. For the CDR3, the DNA is TGCAGCGTTGACACTCCCATTCCCTACAATGAGCAGTTCTTC.

The V gene is TRBV7-9, the J gene TRBJ2-7; weak D call: TRBD2 (5 bases). Trimming took off 4 bases at V and 7 bases at J, with 20 bases between the two ends. The CDR3 is 15 amino acids. CDR1 and CDR2 from the germline V gene are SEHNR and FQNEAQ (reference sequence). CDR3 residues: CASSSIRGLPREQYF. CDR3 nucleotides: TGTGCCAGCAGCTCTATACGCGGACTGCCTAGGGAGCAGTACTTC.

Here the CDR3 reads CASTRGGYGNTEAFF. CDR3 bases: TGCGCCAGCACGCGAGGGGGATATGGGAACACTGAAGCTTTCTTT. The chain combines TRBV5-1 with TRBJ1-1; D perhaps matches TRBD1 (6 bases). V lost 6 bases, J lost 1 base, and 16 bases lay in between. The CDR3 is made up of 15 amino acids. From germline, CDR1 is SGHRS and CDR2 YFSETQ.

This clonotype was seen repeatedly, ten times or more. V usage is TRBV7-3 and J usage is TRBJ1-1; TRBD1 aligns across 10 bases. Germline V gives CDR1 SGHTA, CDR2 FQGTGA. CDR3 length: 15 amino acids. Losses at the gene ends were 5 bases for V and 4 bases for J; bases not matched to a gene: 7. The CDR3 sequence is CASSPGTGVSTEAFF. CDR3 DNA sequence: TGTGCCAGCAGCCCTGGGACAGGGGTAAGCACTGAAGCTTTCTTT.

This clonotype came up a few times. A read error may be the cause here, since a much bigger clone is one base away. V is TRBV7-2 and J is TRBJ2-1; 11 nucleotides match TRBD2. The CDR3 runs 15 residues. Trimming cost V 8 bases and J 9 bases; bases outside gene matches: 12. In germline, CDR1 is SGHTA, CDR2 FQGNSA. CDR3 DNA sequence: TGTGCCAGCGGCCGGATTAGCGGGAGGGCCGGTGAGCAGTTCTTC. Its protein is CASGRISGRAGEQFF.

The chain employs TRBV7-2 and TRBJ2-7, with D perhaps being TRBD1 or TRBD2 (5 bases each). Trimming removed 5 bases from V and 5 bases from J, with 16 bases in between. Germline V gene data show CDR1 as SGHTA and CDR2 as FQGNSA. The CDR3 runs to 14 residues. The CDR3 DNA follows: TGTGCCAGCAGCCCCCTATGGGGGAGCGACGAGCAGTACTTC. It specifies CASSPLWGSDEQYF. Combining the CDR3 with reference TRBV7-2 and TRBJ2-7 gives the whole variable domain GAGVSQSPSNKVTEKGKDVELRCDPISGHTALYWYRQSLGQGLEFLIYFQGNSAPDKSGLPSDRFSAERTGGSVSTLTIQRTQQEDSAVYLCASSPLWGSDEQYFGPGTRLTVT.

This clonotype was observed a handful of times. J is TRBJ2-2 and V is TRBV18; D is perhaps TRBD2 (6 bases). The CDR3 totals 16 residues. Trimming took 2 bases from V and 2 from J, leaving 12 bases between them. Germline CDR1 reads KGHSH; CDR2 reads LQKENI. The CDR3 DNA is TGTGCCAGCTCACCAGGGAGGCCCTTCAACACCGGGGAGCTGTTTTTT. It translates to CASSPGRPFNTGELFF.

CDR3 region: CSVEASGSTPVNEQYF. In nucleotides, the CDR3 is TGCAGCGTTGAGGCAAGCGGGAGTACCCCTGTGAACGAGCAGTACTTC. This chain connects TRBV29-1 to TRBJ2-7; TRBD2 agrees at 8 bases. J was trimmed by 5 bases and V by 3 bases; bases with no gene match: 15. Looked up from germline, CDR1 is SQVTM and CDR2 is ANQGSEA. The CDR3 runs to 16 residues.

This clonotype was recorded at least ten times. CDR3 sequence reads: CASSRLLDRGMGLHQPQHF. The CDR3 nucleotides read TGCGCCAGCAGCCGACTGCTCGACAGGGGTATGGGATTGCATCAGCCCCAGCATTTT. The rearrangement links TRBV4-1 to TRBJ1-5, with TRBD1 matching over 8 bases. V shed 4 bases, J shed 5 bases, and the junction held 19 bases outside the gene matches. Germline CDR1 is MGHRA and CDR2 is YSYEKL. CDR3 length: 19 amino acids.

This clonotype was found many times. This chain links TRBV28 with TRBJ2-3, with D possibly called TRBD1 or TRBD2 (5 bases each). The ends were cut back, 0 bases at V and 1 base at J, with 8 bases in the middle. Germline CDR1 reads MDHEN; CDR2 reads SYDVKM. This CDR3 is built from 15 residues. DNA of the CDR3: TGTGCCAGCAGTTTATGGGGGACGGGCACAGATACGCAGTATTTT. Protein product: CASSLWGTGTDTQYF.

The rearrangement joins TRBV6-2 or TRBV6-3 to TRBJ1-5; D is ambiguous. The CDR3 covers 12 residues. V was clipped by 10 bases and J by 4 bases, with 11 bases between them. Germline loops: CDR1 MNHEY, CDR2 SVGEGT. CDR3 nucleotide sequence: TGTGCCAACCCCCCCCCGAATCAGCCCCAGCATTTT. This translates into CANPPPNQPQHF.

The chain has TRBV25-1 and TRBJ1-2; D call uncertain. The CDR3 is 16 residues long. CDR1 MGHDK and CDR2 SYGVNS come from the germline V gene. Trimming removed 1 base from V and 8 bases from J, with 20 bases in between. CDR3 protein: CASSELEAAGGKGYTF. In DNA form, the CDR3 reads TGTGCCAGCAGTGAATTAGAGGCGGCAGGAGGGAAAGGCTACACCTTC.

The gene calls are TRBV6-1 and TRBJ1-5, with 7 bases identical to TRBD1. CDR1 and CDR2 from the germline V gene are MNHNS and SASEGT. V was clipped by 0 bases and J by 11 bases; unmatched bases: 4. This CDR3 is built from 13 residues. In DNA form, the CDR3 reads TGTGCCAGCAGTGAAGCGCAGGGGACAGCCCAGCATTTT. It codes for CASSEAQGTAQHF.

The chain has TRBV29-1 and TRBJ1-1; D is uncertain. CDR1 and CDR2 (germline): SQVTM, ANQGSEA. There are 13 residues in the CDR3. V was shortened by 4 bases and J by 4 bases, with 13 bases between the two germline ends. The DNA for the CDR3 is TGCAGCGTTGGCGACGGGGTGTTCACTGAAGCTTTCTTT. Encoded protein: CSVGDGVFTEAFF. The full variable domain, its missing parts supplied by reference TRBV29-1 and TRBJ1-1, is SAVISQKPSRDICQRGTSLTIQCQVDSQVTMMFWYRQQPGQSLTLIATANQGSEATYESGFVIDKFPISRPNLTFSTLTVSNMSPEDSSIYLCSVGDGVFTEAFFGQGTRLTVV.

This clonotype was picked up many times. V and J are TRBV30 and TRBJ2-2; 7 bases match TRBD2. Germline lookup yields CDR1 GTSNPN and CDR2 SVGIG (reference sequence). CDR3 length equals 13 residues. Trimming cost V 5 bases and J 7 bases; bases outside gene matches: 7. The CDR3 here is CAWSGTTRGELFF. CDR3 nucleotides: TGTGCCTGGTCCGGGACTACTCGCGGGGAGCTGTTTTTT.